These 22 T cell receptor beta chains came from one sample sequenced in a study of blood T cell repertoires in COVID-19. Using immunoSEQ multiplex PCR, the repertoire was profiled, and TCRdb retains in-frame clones only, with some absent. The data contain some 400,000 clones, roughly 89% of them singletons. The sequenced material came from PBMCs or T cells enriched from blood (not recorded which). These receptor sequences come from a woman aged 25 to 45 who had recovered from COVID-19.

This chain links TRBV30 with TRBJ1-3; no firm D call. V was cut by 4 bases and J by 3 bases, with 10 bases left in between. The CDR3 sequence is 13 residues long. Germline CDR1 reads GTSNPN; CDR2 reads SVGIG (reference sequence). DNA for the CDR3: TGTGCCTGGACCGCAGTCCTTGGAAACACCATATATTTT. Its translation is CAWTAVLGNTIYF.

The J gene is TRBJ2-1, the V gene TRBV7-3, with D possibly TRBD2 on 6 matching bases. CDR3 length: 15 residues. CDR1 is SGHTA and CDR2 is FQGTGA in the germline V gene. Trimming shortened V by 2 bases and J by 5 bases, and 13 bases separated the two germline ends. The CDR3 sequence: CASSLDMGGHNEQFF. In DNA form, the CDR3 reads TGTGCCAGCAGCTTAGATATGGGGGGACACAATGAGCAGTTCTTC.

The rearrangement links TRBV21-1 to TRBJ2-7; no DNA check was done on the table's D call, TRBD2. TRBV21-1 is a recognized pseudogene. This CDR3 is built from 17 residues. The CDR3 nucleotides read TGTGCCAGCAGCAAAGCGATCGGGCGGGAGTTCGTCTACGAGCAGTACTTC. It translates to CASSKAIGREFVYEQYF.

V and J are TRBV6-5 and TRBJ1-3; a weak D match, TRBD1 (5 bases). The V and J ends lost 2 bases and 8 bases respectively, with 13 bases between them. The germline V gene has CDR1 MNHEY and CDR2 SVGAGI. The CDR3 contains 14 residues. The CDR3 DNA reads as TGTGCCAGCAGTTACAGGTCCTCGGGGGACACCATATATTTT. The encoded protein is CASSYRSSGDTIYF.

CDR3 bases: TGTGCCAGCAGCTTAGCACAGGGACAAGAGACCCAGTACTTC. The encoded protein is CASSLAQGQETQYF. The chain couples TRBV7-8 to TRBJ2-5; perhaps TRBD1 as D (6 bases). Germline CDR1 and CDR2: SGHVS and FQNEAQ. Trimming removed 0 bases from V and 2 bases from J, with 7 bases in between. The CDR3 contains 14 residues.

This clone was picked up a small number of times. The chain is built from TRBV6-2 or TRBV6-3 and TRBJ1-5; possibly TRBD1 for D (5 bases). Germline CDR1 is MNHEY and CDR2 is SVGEGT. This CDR3 is 17 amino acids long. Trimming pared 1 base from V and 0 bases from J, leaving 13 bases between. Here the CDR3 reads CASSYFVGQGSNQPQHF. The CDR3 nucleotides read TGTGCCAGCAGTTACTTTGTAGGTCAGGGTAGCAATCAGCCCCAGCATTTT.

The CDR3 here is CASSDRLAGGLDEQFF. The CDR3 nucleotides read TGTGCCAGCAGCGACAGACTAGCGGGAGGGTTGGATGAGCAGTTCTTC. The V gene is TRBV7-6, the J gene TRBJ2-1; the match to TRBD2 covers 14 bases. Trimming cost V 5 bases and J 8 bases; bases outside gene matches: 8. CDR3 length: 16 amino acids. Per the germline V gene, CDR1 is SGHVS and CDR2 is FNYEAQ.

The rearrangement uses TRBV30 and TRBJ2-1; 7 nucleotides agree with TRBD2. This CDR3 has 15 amino acids. V trimming: 1 base; J trimming: 6 bases; junction bases outside the gene matches: 9. Germline CDR1 reads GTSNPN; CDR2 reads SVGIG (reference sequence). In DNA form, the CDR3 reads TGTGCCTGGAGTGGGACGGTAGCGGGCCTCAATGAGCAGTTCTTC. Translation: CAWSGTVAGLNEQFF.

The CDR3 region has the DNA TGTGCCAGCAGCGCCACGCTTTCAGGGAACGGCTACACCTTC. It translates to CASSATLSGNGYTF. This chain uses TRBV7-3 with TRBJ1-2; D perhaps matches TRBD1 (5 bases). The germline CDR1 and CDR2 sequences are SGHTA and FQGTGA. This CDR3 region has 14 residues. The V and J ends lost 5 bases and 8 bases respectively, with 18 bases between them. The full variable domain, rest sourced from reference TRBV7-3 and TRBJ1-2, is GAGVSQTPSNKVTEKGKYVELRCDPISGHTALYWYRQSLGQGPEFLIYFQGTGAADDSGLPNDRFFAVRPEGSVSTLKIQRTERGDSAVYLCASSATLSGNGYTFGSGTRLTVV.

The chain uses TRBV7-2 and TRBJ2-2; 8 positions match TRBD1. CDR1 is SGHTA, CDR2 FQGNSA, per germline. The trim removed 0 bases at V and 2 bases at J, leaving 5 bases unmatched. The CDR3 loop spans 17 amino acids. The CDR3 DNA follows: TGTGCCAGCAGCTTAGCCTCGGGACAGGTCAACACCGGGGAGCTGTTTTTT. Amino acid sequence: CASSLASGQVNTGELFF.

This chain connects TRBV7-9 to TRBJ2-1, with 7 positions matching TRBD2. In germline, CDR1 is SEHNR, CDR2 FQNEAQ (reference sequence). The CDR3 totals 12 residues. The J segment lost 8 bases and the V segment lost 5 bases, leaving 3 bases of the junction unmatched. The CDR3 loop reads CASSRLAHEQFF. CDR3 DNA sequence: TGTGCCAGCAGCAGACTAGCCCATGAGCAGTTCTTC.

This chain connects TRBV18 to TRBJ1-5, with 9 bases aligning to TRBD1. The J segment lost 1 base and the V segment lost 2 bases, leaving 9 bases of the junction unmatched. The CDR3 is made up of 18 amino acids. Germline lookup yields CDR1 KGHSH and CDR2 LQKENI. CDR3 amino acids: CASSPYNRGRVSNQPQHF. The DNA of the CDR3 is TGTGCCAGCTCACCATATAACAGGGGGCGAGTCAGCAATCAGCCCCAGCATTTT.

The V call is TRBV19, the J call TRBJ1-2; D is possibly TRBD1 (5 bases). Germline values: CDR1 LNHDA, CDR2 SQIVND (reference sequence). The CDR3 loop spans 14 amino acids. V lost 5 bases and J 7 bases, leaving 17 bases between the germline ends. The CDR3 sequence: CASSWDLPSGGYTF. The CDR3 region has the DNA TGTGCCAGTAGTTGGGACTTACCCTCGGGTGGCTACACCTTC.

The V and J genes are TRBV7-9 and TRBJ1-2, with D possibly TRBD1 on 5 matching bases. Germline CDR1 reads SEHNR; CDR2 reads FQNEAQ (reference sequence). This CDR3 comprises 13 residues. With 1 base removed from V and 6 bases from J, the gap between germline ends came to 9 bases. DNA of the CDR3: TGTGCCAGCAGCTTAGTAGGCAGGGATGGCTACACCTTC. Its protein product is CASSLVGRDGYTF.

The chain has TRBV4-1 and TRBJ2-7, with 7 bases matching TRBD1. This CDR3 has 16 amino acids. Germline-derived CDR1 and CDR2 are MGHRA and YSYEKL. V lost 0 bases and J lost 3; bases outside the gene matches: 8. The CDR3 coding sequence is TGCGCCAGCAGCCAAGATCCGGGACAGTCTAGCTACGAGCAGTACTTC. Translating gives CASSQDPGQSSYEQYF.

The rearrangement uses TRBV30 and TRBJ1-2; no clear D gene. Germline V lookup: CDR1 GTSNPN, CDR2 SVGIG (reference sequence). This CDR3 has 11 amino acids. The CDR3 DNA reads TGTGCTGTCGGACTCTCGTATGGCTACACCTTC. Translated, it gives CAVGLSYGYTF.

The chain combines TRBV7-9 with TRBJ1-4; 9 bases line up with TRBD1. The CDR3 totals 13 residues. J lost 13 bases, V lost 6 bases, and 9 bases had no gene match. Per the germline V gene, CDR1 is SEHNR and CDR2 is FQNEAQ (reference sequence). CDR3 DNA: TGTGCCAGCAGTTCTCGGACAGGGGATTTACTGTTTTTT. Translation gives CASSSRTGDLLFF.

This clone was recorded a few times. The chain has TRBV9 and TRBJ2-1; D gene ambiguous. The CDR3 contains 14 residues. V lost 0 bases, J lost 0 bases, and 4 bases lay in between. The germline V gene encodes CDR1 SGDLS and CDR2 YYNGEE. The CDR3 DNA reads as TGTGCCAGCAGCGTAGGGAGCTCCTACAATGAGCAGTTCTTC. Translated: CASSVGSSYNEQFF.

V is TRBV10-3 and J is TRBJ1-5, with D perhaps TRBD1 (5 bases). The ends were cut back, 2 bases at V and 5 bases at J, with 13 bases in the middle. The CDR3 consists of 15 residues. CDR1 ENHRY and CDR2 SYGVKD come from the germline V gene. The chain's CDR3 is CAISEGFRGYQPQHF. The DNA for the CDR3 is TGTGCCATCAGTGAGGGGTTTAGGGGTTATCAGCCCCAGCATTTT.

V gene TRBV12-5 combines with J gene TRBJ1-2; a weak D match, TRBD1 (6 bases). The CDR3 runs 14 residues. Trimming took 3 bases from V and 5 from J, leaving 13 bases between them. CDR1 LGHNT and CDR2 FRNRAP come from the germline V gene. For the CDR3, the DNA is TGTGCTAGTGGTTTCGGTAGGACAGTTTATGGCTACACCTTC. It yields the protein CASGFGRTVYGYTF.

This CDR3 reads CASSYGGANGYTF. In nucleotides, the CDR3 is TGTGCCAGCAGTTACGGGGGGGCCAATGGCTACACCTTC. The J gene is TRBJ1-2, the V gene TRBV6-6; D perhaps matches TRBD1 (6 bases). The germline gives CDR1 MNHNY, CDR2 SVGAGI (reference sequence). This CDR3 region has 13 residues. V dropped 2 bases and J dropped 6 bases, with 10 bases sitting between them.

This clone was seen only once. The chain has TRBV19 and TRBJ1-5; possibly TRBD1 for D (5 bases). The germline V gene has CDR1 LNHDA and CDR2 SQIVND (reference sequence). V was shortened by 9 bases and J by 4 bases, with 19 bases between the two germline ends. The CDR3 consists of 15 residues. Here the CDR3 reads CASTNLISGNQPQHF. The CDR3 bases are TGTGCCAGCACAAACCTCATATCAGGGAATCAGCCCCAGCATTTT.